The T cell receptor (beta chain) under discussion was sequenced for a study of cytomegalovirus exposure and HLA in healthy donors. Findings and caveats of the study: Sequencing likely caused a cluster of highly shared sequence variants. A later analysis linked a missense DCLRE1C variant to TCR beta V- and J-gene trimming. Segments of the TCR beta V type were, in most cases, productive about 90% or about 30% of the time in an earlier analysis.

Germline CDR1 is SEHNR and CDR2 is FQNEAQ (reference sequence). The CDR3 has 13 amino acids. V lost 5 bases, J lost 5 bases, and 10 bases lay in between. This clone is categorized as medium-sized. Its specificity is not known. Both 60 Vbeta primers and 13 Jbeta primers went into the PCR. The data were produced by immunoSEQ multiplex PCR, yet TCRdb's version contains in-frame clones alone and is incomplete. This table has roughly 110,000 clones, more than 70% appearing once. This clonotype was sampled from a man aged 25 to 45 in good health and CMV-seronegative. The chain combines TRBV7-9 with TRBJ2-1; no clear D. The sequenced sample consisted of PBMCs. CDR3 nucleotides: TGTGCCAGCAGCCCGTATCCTGACAATGAGCAGTTCTTC. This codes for CASSPYPDNEQFF.